Listed below are T cell receptor beta chains from one sample, sequenced in a study of glioma-infiltrating T cells after dendritic cell vaccination. Using immunoSEQ multiplex PCR, the repertoire was profiled, and TCRdb retains in-frame clones only, with some absent. Here the sample spans roughly 85,000 clones, roughly 85% being singletons. The sequenced sample was blood, obtained after dendritic cell vaccination. These receptors were collected from a human donor with glioblastoma. The conserved cysteine and the conserved F or W are not part of the CDR3 here. Each record gives: D gene, V gene, CDR3 protein. The D gene is left open where the match is weak.

- | TRBV7-9 | ASSPSGTHEKLF
TRBD2 | TRBV12-5 | ASGLRLAGSYNEQF
- | TRBV6-1 | ASSEQVNQPQH
TRBD1 | TRBV6-4 | ASSDPGTASEQY
- | TRBV7-2 | ASSFTVDQPQH
- | TRBV19 | ASSYRNTGELF
- | TRBV9 | ASSATTGLNTEAF
- | TRBV5-1 | ASSLGGASDEKLF
- | TRBV10-3 | AISGGRGLYEQY
TRBD1 | TRBV5-1 | ASSQGAGANVLT
TRBD1 | TRBV7-9 | ASSLVVGNRGYNEQF
- | TRBV6-5 | ASSTGWGEKLF
- | TRBV7-2 | ASNGGLQGYEKLF
- | TRBV7-2 | ASSLVGTPNTEAF
TRBD2 | TRBV5-1 | ASSLVASGVDEQF
TRBD1 | TRBV30 | AWSLTGVADTQY
- | TRBV11-2 | ASSLPARTGELF
- | TRBV7-3 | ASSLTRQGQETQY
TRBD1 | TRBV2 | ASRTRDRVETQY
- | TRBV15 | ATSRVTSSETQY
- | TRBV5-6 | ASSFSLHTQY
TRBD2 | TRBV28 | ASSFLYSLIAGVNFEQF
TRBD2 | TRBV14 | ASSSKLGLVSGELF
TRBD1 | TRBV19 | ASSIRGQGLGNQPQH
- | TRBV27 | ASRKTGEAYNEQF
- | TRBV19 | ASSYRMRRLETQY
- | TRBV27 | ASSQATSGNTIY
- | TRBV11-2 | ASSLDRALPLH
TRBD1 | TRBV6-5 | ASSSPGQGHYNEQF
- | TRBV12-5 | ASGLAPGGTTEAF
- | TRBV7-2 | ASSVYREETQY
TRBD2 | TRBV11-2 | ASSLPRGASGFNEQF
- | TRBV9 | ASSVDGGGFYGYT
TRBD2 | TRBV7-2 | ASSLLAGGIDTQY
TRBD1 | TRBV19 | ASSFRTGQREQY
- | TRBV5-1 | ASSQQVLRTDTQY
TRBD1 | TRBV19 | ASSPASGGYGYT
- | TRBV5-6 | ASSPYGQNYLAKNIQY
- | TRBV14 | ASSQDTASNQPQH
- | TRBV5-6 | ASSLVGTPNTEAF
- | TRBV5-1 | ASSATGSTEAF
- | TRBV9 | ASNQQGATEAF
- | TRBV7-7 | ASSLQPRTGGGDTQY
- | TRBV7-3 | ASSPHSGSTDTQY